This entry features one TCR beta chain sequence. What it binds is unknown. These data belong to a study of CD8+CD57+ T cells in acquired aplastic anemia. CD8+CD57+ cell expansion had been shown by flow cytometry in patients chosen for sequencing. In all patients, the disease was severe acquired aplastic anemia. Study-wide points: Almost 30 shared CD8+ CDR3s appeared highly expressed within patients' immunodominant clones. Controls did not differ significantly from patients in CD8+ Simpson's diversity.

The TCR beta profiling, which covered VDJ combination and CDR3 sequence, was carried out using genomic DNA as the template. TCRdb redid the calling of the reads with MiXCR, one entry per CDR3 protein. Among around 130,000 distinct CDR3 sequences listed, approximately 50% were seen once. Germline-derived CDR1 and CDR2 are SGDLS and YYNGEE. This CDR3 contains 15 residues. Trimming pared 2 bases from V and 0 bases from J, leaving 8 bases between. The V call is TRBV9, the J call TRBJ1-4, with no clear D. The material sequenced was sorted CD4+, CD8+, or CD8+CD57+ T cells (not recorded which) from PBMCs. The clonotype originates from a human donor with aplastic anemia. The CDR3: CASSVFGATNEKLFF. Here the CDR3 DNA reads TGTGCCAGCAGCGTGTTCGGGGCAACTAATGAAAAACTGTTTTTT.